This entry lists 22 T cell receptor beta chains sequenced from one sample in a study of shared clonotypes between healthy human individuals. Clones were read by immunoSEQ multiplex PCR, and TCRdb kept only the in-frame ones, dropping some. The table has a few hundred thousand clones, roughly 84% seen once. Sequencing input: memory CD8+ T cells sorted from blood. Documented subset: CD45RO+ cells pooled with CCR7-negative TemRA cells. The receptors derive from a man between 18 and 35 years old in good health.

The chain carries TRBV6-6 and TRBJ1-5; D not certain. Trimming shortened V by 7 bases and J by 2 bases, and 12 bases separated the two germline ends. Germline-derived CDR1 and CDR2 are MNHNY and SVGAGI (reference sequence). CDR3 length equals 14 residues. Here the CDR3 reads CASKEGLGNQPQHF. CDR3 DNA: TGTGCCAGCAAGGAGGGATTGGGCAATCAGCCCCAGCATTTT.

V and J are TRBV6-5 and TRBJ2-1; D not certain. The germline gives CDR1 MNHEY, CDR2 SVGAGI. V gave up 5 bases and J gave up 4 bases, with 9 bases separating them. The CDR3 is 13 residues long. The CDR3 region is CASSTDQYNEQFF. In DNA, the CDR3 is TGTGCCAGCAGTACGGACCAATACAATGAGCAGTTCTTC.

The chain has TRBV4-3 and TRBJ2-7; D is unresolved. Germline assignment: CDR1 LGHNA and CDR2 YSLEER. This CDR3 has 13 residues. V was pared by 2 bases and J by 2 bases, with 7 bases between. CDR3 in DNA: TGCGCCAGCAGCCAAACAGAAGCCTACGAGCAGTACTTC. Amino acids: CASSQTEAYEQYF.

The rearrangement links TRBV2 to TRBJ1-6; D gene uncertain. The germline V and J ends were trimmed by 8 bases and 7 bases, with 15 bases remaining between them. This CDR3 has 14 amino acids. From germline, CDR1 is SNHLY and CDR2 FYNNEI. The CDR3 protein is CASQRHPRNSPLHF. The DNA of the CDR3 is TGTGCCAGCCAGAGACACCCGAGGAATTCACCCCTCCACTTT.

The chain is built from TRBV28 and TRBJ1-1; 9 bases match TRBD1. J lost 6 bases, V lost 9 bases, and 11 bases had no gene match. In germline, CDR1 is MDHEN, CDR2 SYDVKM. This CDR3 is built from 14 residues. The CDR3 DNA is TGTGCCAGTTTCCGGGACAGGGATTGGGCTGAAGCTTTCTTT. Translating it yields CASFRDRDWAEAFF.

The rearrangement joins TRBV14 to TRBJ2-3, with unresolved D. This CDR3 has 15 residues. V shed 1 base and J shed 2 bases, with 10 bases lying between them. Germline loops: CDR1 SGHDN, CDR2 FVKESK. The chain's CDR3 is CASSQVNQNTDTQYF. CDR3 bases: TGTGCCAGCAGCCAAGTGAACCAAAACACAGATACGCAGTATTTT.

On this clone: A much larger clone sits a single nucleotide away, making a read error possible. The rearrangement joins TRBV6-6 to TRBJ1-5; maybe TRBD1 (6 bases). Germline CDR1 reads MNHNY; CDR2 reads SVGAGI (reference sequence). The CDR3 length is 14 residues. The DNA for the CDR3 is TGTGCCAGCAGTTACCCCGGGGGCAATCGGCCCCAGCATTTT. It yields the protein CASSYPGGNRPQHF.

The rearrangement uses TRBV7-9 and TRBJ1-1; D is unclear. Trimming cost V 1 base and J 1 base, with 7 bases left between them. The germline CDR1 and CDR2 sequences are SEHNR and FQNEAQ (reference sequence). The CDR3 extends over 14 amino acids. The DNA of the CDR3 is TGTGCCAGCAGCTTAGACCCGGGGAACACTGAAGCTTTCTTT. Encoded protein: CASSLDPGNTEAFF.

The rearrangement links TRBV5-1 to TRBJ2-3, with D tentatively TRBD1 or TRBD2 (5 bases each). Germline V gives CDR1 SGHRS, CDR2 YFSETQ. The CDR3 contains 19 residues. The ends were cut back, 3 bases at V and 0 bases at J, with 23 bases in the middle. This chain's CDR3 is CASSSKVGAGSPSTDTQYF. Here the CDR3 DNA reads TGCGCCAGCAGCTCAAAAGTGGGAGCAGGGTCCCCTAGCACAGATACGCAGTATTTT.

This sequence joins TRBV4-1 and TRBJ2-5; 10 positions match TRBD1. V lost 2 bases, J lost 5 bases, and 8 bases stayed unmatched. CDR1 and CDR2 (germline): MGHRA, YSYEKL. This CDR3 is 16 amino acids long. The CDR3 DNA follows: TGCGCCAGCAGCCAAATTGAGACAGGGGGCCTGGAGACCCAGTACTTC. Its protein is CASSQIETGGLETQYF.

The rearrangement joins TRBV5-1 to TRBJ2-7; TRBD1 aligns across 9 bases. V shed 0 bases, J shed 3 bases, and the junction held 4 bases outside the gene matches. The CDR3 totals 15 residues. Germline values: CDR1 SGHRS, CDR2 YFSETQ. Written as DNA, the CDR3 is TGCGCCAGCAGCTTGGTTGGGGACAGGGTCTACGAGCAGTACTTC. It yields the protein CASSLVGDRVYEQYF. Full variable domain (remainder filled in from reference TRBV5-1 and TRBJ2-7): KAGVTQTPRYLIKTRGQQVTLSCSPISGHRSVSWYQQTPGQGLQFLFEYFSETQRNKGNFPGRFSGRQFSNSRSEMNVSTLELGDSALYLCASSLVGDRVYEQYFGPGTRLTVT.

The chain combines TRBV10-2 with TRBJ2-7; no definite D call. Trimming left V 2 bases short and J 1 base short, with 6 bases between. Germline V gene lookup returns CDR1 WSHSY and CDR2 SAAADI. This CDR3 comprises 13 residues. CDR3 loop: CASSEDTSYEQYF. CDR3 DNA sequence: TGCGCCAGCAGTGAGGACACGTCCTACGAGCAGTACTTC.

The chain has TRBV5-1 and TRBJ1-1, with 8 nucleotides matching TRBD1. This CDR3 comprises 14 residues. Trimming at V came to 3 bases and at J to 3 bases, leaving 4 bases not matched to a gene. The germline V gene encodes CDR1 SGHRS and CDR2 YFSETQ. CDR3 sequence reads: CASSSYRGDTEAFF. The DNA of the CDR3 is TGCGCCAGCAGCTCGTACAGGGGGGACACTGAAGCTTTCTTT.

This clone was counted many times. V usage is TRBV6-1 and J usage is TRBJ1-2, with D perhaps matching TRBD1 (5 bases). Trimming pared 0 bases from V and 4 bases from J, leaving 15 bases between. Germline CDR1 reads MNHNS; CDR2 reads SASEGT. CDR3 length: 16 amino acids. The CDR3 spells CASSEAGPGLVYGYTF. CDR3 nucleotides: TGTGCCAGCAGTGAAGCGGGGCCCGGCCTTGTCTATGGCTACACCTTC.

The rearrangement links TRBV6-5 to TRBJ1-6; D call uncertain. In germline, CDR1 is MNHEY, CDR2 SVGAGI. CDR3 length equals 14 residues. V was trimmed by 0 bases and J by 14 bases, leaving 14 bases between them. The chain's CDR3 is CASSYSAPPGTLHF. CDR3 sequence (DNA): TGTGCCAGCAGTTACTCGGCACCCCCGGGGACCCTCCACTTT.

This chain joins TRBV5-6 and TRBJ1-1; a weak D match, TRBD1 (6 bases). Trimming took off 2 bases at V and 0 bases at J, with 8 bases between the two ends. Germline CDR1 SGHDT, CDR2 YYEEEE. The CDR3 is 14 residues long. As DNA, the CDR3 is TGTGCCAGCAGCTTCGGGACAATGAACACTGAAGCTTTCTTT. Translation gives CASSFGTMNTEAFF.

The table lists this clone with a count of one. This sequence joins TRBV5-6 and TRBJ2-7, with 11 nucleotides matching TRBD2. J was trimmed by 2 bases and V by 2 bases; bases with no gene match: 3. The CDR3 is 15 residues long. The germline V gene has CDR1 SGHDT and CDR2 YYEEEE. The CDR3 reads CASSFGLAGAYEQYF. The DNA of the CDR3 is TGTGCCAGCAGCTTTGGACTAGCGGGTGCCTACGAGCAGTACTTC.

About this clone itself: The same CDR3 is also encoded by other DNA sequences in this sample. The J gene is TRBJ1-1, the V gene TRBV27, with D possibly being TRBD1 (5 bases). V was clipped by 6 bases and J by 1 base, with 9 bases between them. Germline-derived CDR1 and CDR2 are MNHEY and SMNVEV (reference sequence). CDR3 length: 13 residues. Here the CDR3 reads CASSLGTNTEAFF. The CDR3 DNA reads as TGTGCCAGCAGCCTGGGGACGAACACTGAAGCTTTCTTT.

This clone was counted a single time. The genes are TRBV5-1 and TRBJ2-7; D is unresolved. V lost 0 bases and J 5 bases, leaving 18 bases between the germline ends. Germline loops: CDR1 SGHRS, CDR2 YFSETQ. This CDR3 comprises 16 residues. DNA for the CDR3: TGCGCCAGCAGCTTGGCCCCTCACATGGAGAGACACGAGCAGTACTTC. It encodes CASSLAPHMERHEQYF.

The chain has TRBV30 and TRBJ1-1; tentatively, D is TRBD1 (6 bases). The germline V and J ends were trimmed by 0 bases and 6 bases, with 14 bases remaining between them. CDR3 size: 14 residues. In germline, CDR1 is GTSNPN, CDR2 SVGIG (reference sequence). CDR3 DNA: TGTGCCTGGAGTGTAGGGGCAGGGGACGCTGAAGCTTTCTTT. It codes for CAWSVGAGDAEAFF.

This chain uses TRBV4-1 with TRBJ1-2, with TRBD1 matching 8 bases. CDR1 and CDR2 from the germline V gene are MGHRA and YSYEKL. CDR3 length: 15 amino acids. Germline trimming cut 3 bases from V and 4 bases from J; bases unmatched to any gene: 7. The CDR3 region is CASSQDRVTFYGYTF. The CDR3 bases are TGCGCCAGCAGCCAGGACAGGGTGACTTTCTATGGCTACACCTTC.

The gene calls are TRBV30 and TRBJ2-5, with D possibly matching TRBD2 (6 bases). Looked up from germline, CDR1 is GTSNPN and CDR2 is SVGIG (reference sequence). The CDR3 covers 13 residues. V was pared by 3 bases and J by 4 bases, with 12 bases between. The CDR3 DNA reads as TGTGCCTGGAGGAACCCGGAGGGAGAGACCCAGTACTTC. As protein: CAWRNPEGETQYF.